Presented here are 3 T cell receptor beta chains from one specimen sequenced in a study of cytomegalovirus exposure and HLA in healthy donors. 13 Jbeta primers and 60 Vbeta primers were used for the PCR. The table came from immunoSEQ multiplex PCR; TCRdb's copy has only in-frame clones and leaves some out. Among 90,000 or so clones listed, about 75% were seen once. The sequenced sample consisted of PBMCs. The source of these receptors is a female donor in good health and CMV-seronegative.

The rearrangement links TRBV6-5 to TRBJ1-2, with D tentatively TRBD1 (5 bases). Germline loops: CDR1 MNHEY, CDR2 SVGAGI. The CDR3 is made up of 13 amino acids. Trimming took off 2 bases at V and 7 bases at J, with 11 bases between the two ends. The chain's CDR3 is CASSYPGFPGYTF. The CDR3 bases are TGTGCCAGCAGTTACCCAGGGTTCCCTGGCTACACCTTC.

This chain joins TRBV7-9 and TRBJ2-5; 11 bases line up with TRBD2. CDR1 and CDR2 (germline): SEHNR, FQNEAQ (reference sequence). V dropped 4 bases and J dropped 5; count of bases not matched to a gene: 6. The CDR3 extends over 15 amino acids. The CDR3 protein is CASSSVAGGRETQYF. The CDR3 nucleotides read TGTGCCAGCAGCTCCGTAGCGGGAGGGCGGGAGACCCAGTACTTC.

The rearrangement links TRBV14 to TRBJ2-7; 10 positions agree with TRBD2. After removal of 0 bases from V and 6 bases from J, the junction contained 8 bases not matched to a gene. CDR1 is SGHDN, CDR2 FVKESK, per germline. CDR3 length: 16 amino acids. CDR3 region: CASSQDPRAGGREQYF. CDR3 nucleotides: TGTGCCAGCAGCCAAGACCCGAGAGCGGGGGGGCGCGAGCAGTACTTC.